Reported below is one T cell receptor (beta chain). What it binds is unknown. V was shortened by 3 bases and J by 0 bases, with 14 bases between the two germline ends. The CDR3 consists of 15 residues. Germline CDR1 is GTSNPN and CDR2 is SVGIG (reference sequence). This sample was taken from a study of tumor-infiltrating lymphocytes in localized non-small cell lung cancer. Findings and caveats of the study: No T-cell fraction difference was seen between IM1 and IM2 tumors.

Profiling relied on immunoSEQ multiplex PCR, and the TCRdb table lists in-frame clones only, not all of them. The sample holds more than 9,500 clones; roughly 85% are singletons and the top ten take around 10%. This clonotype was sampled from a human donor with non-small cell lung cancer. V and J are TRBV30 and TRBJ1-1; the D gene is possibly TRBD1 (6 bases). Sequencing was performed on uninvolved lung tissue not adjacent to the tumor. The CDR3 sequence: CAWSGSTGLNTEAFF. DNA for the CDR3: TGTGCCTGGAGCGGCTCCACAGGGTTGAACACTGAAGCTTTCTTT.